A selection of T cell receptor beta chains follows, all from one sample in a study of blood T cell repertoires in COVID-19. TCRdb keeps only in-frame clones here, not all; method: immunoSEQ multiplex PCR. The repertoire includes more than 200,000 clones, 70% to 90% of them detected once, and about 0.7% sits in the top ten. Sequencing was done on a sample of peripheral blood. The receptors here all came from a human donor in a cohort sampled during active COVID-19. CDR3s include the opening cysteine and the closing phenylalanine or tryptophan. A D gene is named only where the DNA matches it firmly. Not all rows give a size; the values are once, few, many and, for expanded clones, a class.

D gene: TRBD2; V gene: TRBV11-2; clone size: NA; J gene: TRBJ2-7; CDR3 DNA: TGTGCCAGCAGCTTAAGGCGCGGGGGCTACGAGCAGTACTTC; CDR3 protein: CASSLRRGGYEQYF
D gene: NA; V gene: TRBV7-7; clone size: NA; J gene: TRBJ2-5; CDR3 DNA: TGTGCTAGCAGCCCCGCCGGAAGGCGGCGTAAAGAGACCCAGTACTTC; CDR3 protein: CASSPAGRRRKETQYF
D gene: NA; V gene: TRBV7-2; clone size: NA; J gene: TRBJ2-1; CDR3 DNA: TGTGCCAGCAACGTCATAGGCGGGACCTACAATGAGCAGTTCTTC; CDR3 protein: CASNVIGGTYNEQFF
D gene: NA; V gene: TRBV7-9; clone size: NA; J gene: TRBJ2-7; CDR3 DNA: TGTGCCAGCAGCTCGGGACACCCGGGGGAGCAGTACTTC; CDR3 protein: CASSSGHPGEQYF
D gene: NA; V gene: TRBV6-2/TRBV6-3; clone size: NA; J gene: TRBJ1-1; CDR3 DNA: TGTGCCAGCAGTCTACAGGGAAACACTGAAGCTTTCTTT; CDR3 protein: CASSLQGNTEAFF
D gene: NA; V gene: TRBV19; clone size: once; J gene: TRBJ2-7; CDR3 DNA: TGTGCCAGTAGTATTTGGGGGCACGAGCAGTACTTC; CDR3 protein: CASSIWGHEQYF
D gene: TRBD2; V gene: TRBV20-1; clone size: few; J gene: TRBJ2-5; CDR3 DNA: TGCAGTGCTAGTGACAGCGGGGGGAGATTAAGGACCCAGTACTTC; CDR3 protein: CSASDSGGRLRTQYF
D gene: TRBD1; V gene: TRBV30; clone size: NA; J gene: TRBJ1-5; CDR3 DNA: TGTGCCTGGAGTGTAGCCGGACAGGGAGTAGGCAATCAGCCCCAGCATTTT; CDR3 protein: CAWSVAGQGVGNQPQHF
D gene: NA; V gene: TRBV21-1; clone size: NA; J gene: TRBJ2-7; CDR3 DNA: TGTGCCAGCGAGGCGTGGACTAGCGGTTTGGAGCAGTACTTC; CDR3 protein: CASEAWTSGLEQYF
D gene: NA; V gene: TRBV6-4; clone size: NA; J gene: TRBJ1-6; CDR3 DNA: TGTGCCAGCAGTAGAGAAATGGATTCACCCCTCCACTTT; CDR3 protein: CASSREMDSPLHF
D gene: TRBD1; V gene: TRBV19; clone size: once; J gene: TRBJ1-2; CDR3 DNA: TGTGCCAGTATCATTCCGGGACAGAACTATGGCTACACCTTC; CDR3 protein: CASIIPGQNYGYTF
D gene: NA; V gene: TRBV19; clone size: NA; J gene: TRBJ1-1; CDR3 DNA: TGTGCCAGTAGTAAAACAGGCAACCCAATTGGAGCTTTCTTT; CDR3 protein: CASSKTGNPIGAFF
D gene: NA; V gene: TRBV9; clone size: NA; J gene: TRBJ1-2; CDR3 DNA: TGTGCCAGCAGCGTAGCTGGGGGGAGCTATGGCTACACCTTC; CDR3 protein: CASSVAGGSYGYTF
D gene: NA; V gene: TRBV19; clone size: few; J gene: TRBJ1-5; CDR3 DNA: TGTGCCAGTAGTACCCCGGGGAGGGGTCTGAATCAGCCCCAGCATTTT; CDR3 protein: CASSTPGRGLNQPQHF
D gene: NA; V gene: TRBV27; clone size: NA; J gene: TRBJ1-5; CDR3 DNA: TGTGCCAGCAGTTTATCGTGGCAGGCTCCTCAGCCCCAGCATTTT; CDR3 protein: CASSLSWQAPQPQHF
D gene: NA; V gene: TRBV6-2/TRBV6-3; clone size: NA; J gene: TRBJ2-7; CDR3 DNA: TGTGCCAGCAGTTTCTCGACTAGACCCCTTTCTCACTACGAGCAGTACTTC; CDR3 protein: CASSFSTRPLSHYEQYF
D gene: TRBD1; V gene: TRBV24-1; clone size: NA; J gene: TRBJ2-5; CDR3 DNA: TGTGCCACCAGTGAGCCTGGACAGGGATTGGAGACCCAGTACTTC; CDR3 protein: CATSEPGQGLETQYF
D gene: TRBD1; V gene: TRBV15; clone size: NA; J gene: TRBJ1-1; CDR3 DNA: TGTGCCACCAGCAGGGACAGGGTAAACACTGAAGCTTTCTTT; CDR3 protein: CATSRDRVNTEAFF
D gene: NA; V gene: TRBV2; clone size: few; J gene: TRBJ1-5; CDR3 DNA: TGTGCCAGCAGTGCCACGCGGGATGGTCAGCCCCAGCATTTT; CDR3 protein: CASSATRDGQPQHF
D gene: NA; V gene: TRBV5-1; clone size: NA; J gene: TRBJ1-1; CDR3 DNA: TGCGCCAGCAGCTTTAATTTTGCAGGGGCGAAGACTGAAGCTTTCTTT; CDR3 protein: CASSFNFAGAKTEAFF
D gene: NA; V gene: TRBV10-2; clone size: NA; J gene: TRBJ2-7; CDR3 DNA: TGCGCCAGCCGTGGCACAGGCACCTACGAGCAGTACTTC; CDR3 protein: CASRGTGTYEQYF
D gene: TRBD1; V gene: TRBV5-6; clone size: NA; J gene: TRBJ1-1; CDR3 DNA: TGTGCCAGCAGCTCATGGGACAGGGGGAGAGCTGAAGCTTTCTTT; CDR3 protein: CASSSWDRGRAEAFF
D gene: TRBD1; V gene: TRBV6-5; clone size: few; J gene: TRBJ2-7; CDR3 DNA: TGTGCCAGCAGTCCGCGACAGGGGAGGTACGAGCAGTACTTC; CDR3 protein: CASSPRQGRYEQYF
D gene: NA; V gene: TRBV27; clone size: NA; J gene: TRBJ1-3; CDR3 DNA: TGTGCCAGCAGTTCCTCGCCAGGGACTGGAAACACCATATATTTT; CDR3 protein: CASSSSPGTGNTIYF
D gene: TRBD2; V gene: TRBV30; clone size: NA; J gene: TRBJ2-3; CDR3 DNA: TGTGCCTCCAGAACGGGGCTAGCGGGCACAGATACGCAGTATTTT; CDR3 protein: CASRTGLAGTDTQYF
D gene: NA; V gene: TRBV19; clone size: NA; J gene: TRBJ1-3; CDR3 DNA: TGTGCCAGTAGCCGGACATCTGCTGGAAACACCATATATTTT; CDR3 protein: CASSRTSAGNTIYF
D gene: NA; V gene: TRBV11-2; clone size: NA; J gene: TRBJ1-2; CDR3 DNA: TGTGCCAGCAGCCTAGGGGCAGCCAATGGCTACACCTTC; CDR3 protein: CASSLGAANGYTF
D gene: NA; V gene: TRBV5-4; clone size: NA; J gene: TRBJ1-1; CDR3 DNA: TGTGCCAGCAGCTTGTTTCGAGGTGTTAGTAATACTGAAGCTTTCTTT; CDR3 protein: CASSLFRGVSNTEAFF
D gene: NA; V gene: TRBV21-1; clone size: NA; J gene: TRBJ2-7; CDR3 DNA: TGTGCCAGCACCTCCGGGACTAGCGGGGGGTTTTACGAGCAGTACTTC; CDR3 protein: CASTSGTSGGFYEQYF
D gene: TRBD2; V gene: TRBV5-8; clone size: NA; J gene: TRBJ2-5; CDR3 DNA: TGTGCCAGCAGCGATGTCGGGAGGGACGGAGAGACCCAGTACTTC; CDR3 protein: CASSDVGRDGETQYF
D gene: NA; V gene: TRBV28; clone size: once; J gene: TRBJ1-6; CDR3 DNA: TGTGCCAGCAGTTTACTACAGGGAAGGGGTTCACCCCTCCACTTT; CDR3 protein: CASSLLQGRGSPLHF
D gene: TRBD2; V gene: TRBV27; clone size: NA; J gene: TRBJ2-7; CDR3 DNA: TGTGCCAGCAGTTTCCAACGAGGACTAGCGGAGGGATACGAGCAGTACTTC; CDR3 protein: CASSFQRGLAEGYEQYF
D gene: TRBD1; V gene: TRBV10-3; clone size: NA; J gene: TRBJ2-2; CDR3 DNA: TGTGCCATCAGGACCGGGACAGAGAACACCGGGGAGCTGTTTTTT; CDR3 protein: CAIRTGTENTGELFF
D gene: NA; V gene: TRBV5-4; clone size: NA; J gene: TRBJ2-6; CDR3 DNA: TGTGCCAGCACCATGGGAGGGGGCTCTGGGGCCAACGTCCTGACTTTC; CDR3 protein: CASTMGGGSGANVLTF
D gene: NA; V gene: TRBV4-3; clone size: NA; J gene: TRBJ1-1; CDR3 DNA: TGCGCCAGCAGCCGATTGGGCCCCGCCCTGAACACTGAAGCTTTCTTT; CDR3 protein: CASSRLGPALNTEAFF
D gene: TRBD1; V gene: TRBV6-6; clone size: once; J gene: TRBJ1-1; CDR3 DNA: TGTGCCAGCAGGCACCAACAGGGGTACACTGAAGCTTTCTTT; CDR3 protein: CASRHQQGYTEAFF
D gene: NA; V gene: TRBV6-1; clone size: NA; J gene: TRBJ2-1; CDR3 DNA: TGTGCCAGCAGTGAAGCTGGCGGGCACAATGAGCAGTTCTTC; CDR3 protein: CASSEAGGHNEQFF
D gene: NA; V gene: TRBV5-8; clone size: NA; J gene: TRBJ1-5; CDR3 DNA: TGTGCCAGCAGCCATAGGACACACAGCACCCAGCCCCAGCATTTT; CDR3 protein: CASSHRTHSTQPQHF
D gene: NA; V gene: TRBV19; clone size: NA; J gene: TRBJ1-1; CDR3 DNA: TGTGCCAGTAGGTCGGCGGGGCTACGCACTGAAGCTTTCTTT; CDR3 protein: CASRSAGLRTEAFF
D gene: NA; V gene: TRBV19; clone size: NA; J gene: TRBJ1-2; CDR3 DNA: TGTGCCAGTAGTATCCCTCCTGGGAGGGCTAACTATGGCTACACCTTC; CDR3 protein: CASSIPPGRANYGYTF
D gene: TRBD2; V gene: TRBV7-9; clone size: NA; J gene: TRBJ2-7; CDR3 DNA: TGTGCCAGCAGCAAGTCCCGGGGGATAGCGGGGGACTACGAGCAGTACTTC; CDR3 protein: CASSKSRGIAGDYEQYF
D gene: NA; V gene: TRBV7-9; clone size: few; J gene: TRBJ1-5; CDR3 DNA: TGTGCCAGCAGCTTAACTTCAAATCAGCCCCAGCATTTT; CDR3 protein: CASSLTSNQPQHF
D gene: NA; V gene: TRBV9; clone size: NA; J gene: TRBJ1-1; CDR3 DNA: TGTGCCAGCAGCGCCGTACGGGTAGGCACTGAAGCTTTCTTT; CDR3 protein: CASSAVRVGTEAFF
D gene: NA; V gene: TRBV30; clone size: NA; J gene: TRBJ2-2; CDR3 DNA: TGTGCCTGGATAGGTAGGGGTGACACCGGGGAGCTGTTTTTT; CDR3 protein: CAWIGRGDTGELFF
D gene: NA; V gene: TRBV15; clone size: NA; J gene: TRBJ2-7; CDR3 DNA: TGTGCCACCAGCAGAGATAAGCGCGCCGGGAGCCGGGAGCAGTACTTC; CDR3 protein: CATSRDKRAGSREQYF
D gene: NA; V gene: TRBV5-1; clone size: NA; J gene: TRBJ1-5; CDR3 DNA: TGCGCCAGCAGCACGGGACTGCTCAATCAGCCCCAGCATTTT; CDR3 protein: CASSTGLLNQPQHF